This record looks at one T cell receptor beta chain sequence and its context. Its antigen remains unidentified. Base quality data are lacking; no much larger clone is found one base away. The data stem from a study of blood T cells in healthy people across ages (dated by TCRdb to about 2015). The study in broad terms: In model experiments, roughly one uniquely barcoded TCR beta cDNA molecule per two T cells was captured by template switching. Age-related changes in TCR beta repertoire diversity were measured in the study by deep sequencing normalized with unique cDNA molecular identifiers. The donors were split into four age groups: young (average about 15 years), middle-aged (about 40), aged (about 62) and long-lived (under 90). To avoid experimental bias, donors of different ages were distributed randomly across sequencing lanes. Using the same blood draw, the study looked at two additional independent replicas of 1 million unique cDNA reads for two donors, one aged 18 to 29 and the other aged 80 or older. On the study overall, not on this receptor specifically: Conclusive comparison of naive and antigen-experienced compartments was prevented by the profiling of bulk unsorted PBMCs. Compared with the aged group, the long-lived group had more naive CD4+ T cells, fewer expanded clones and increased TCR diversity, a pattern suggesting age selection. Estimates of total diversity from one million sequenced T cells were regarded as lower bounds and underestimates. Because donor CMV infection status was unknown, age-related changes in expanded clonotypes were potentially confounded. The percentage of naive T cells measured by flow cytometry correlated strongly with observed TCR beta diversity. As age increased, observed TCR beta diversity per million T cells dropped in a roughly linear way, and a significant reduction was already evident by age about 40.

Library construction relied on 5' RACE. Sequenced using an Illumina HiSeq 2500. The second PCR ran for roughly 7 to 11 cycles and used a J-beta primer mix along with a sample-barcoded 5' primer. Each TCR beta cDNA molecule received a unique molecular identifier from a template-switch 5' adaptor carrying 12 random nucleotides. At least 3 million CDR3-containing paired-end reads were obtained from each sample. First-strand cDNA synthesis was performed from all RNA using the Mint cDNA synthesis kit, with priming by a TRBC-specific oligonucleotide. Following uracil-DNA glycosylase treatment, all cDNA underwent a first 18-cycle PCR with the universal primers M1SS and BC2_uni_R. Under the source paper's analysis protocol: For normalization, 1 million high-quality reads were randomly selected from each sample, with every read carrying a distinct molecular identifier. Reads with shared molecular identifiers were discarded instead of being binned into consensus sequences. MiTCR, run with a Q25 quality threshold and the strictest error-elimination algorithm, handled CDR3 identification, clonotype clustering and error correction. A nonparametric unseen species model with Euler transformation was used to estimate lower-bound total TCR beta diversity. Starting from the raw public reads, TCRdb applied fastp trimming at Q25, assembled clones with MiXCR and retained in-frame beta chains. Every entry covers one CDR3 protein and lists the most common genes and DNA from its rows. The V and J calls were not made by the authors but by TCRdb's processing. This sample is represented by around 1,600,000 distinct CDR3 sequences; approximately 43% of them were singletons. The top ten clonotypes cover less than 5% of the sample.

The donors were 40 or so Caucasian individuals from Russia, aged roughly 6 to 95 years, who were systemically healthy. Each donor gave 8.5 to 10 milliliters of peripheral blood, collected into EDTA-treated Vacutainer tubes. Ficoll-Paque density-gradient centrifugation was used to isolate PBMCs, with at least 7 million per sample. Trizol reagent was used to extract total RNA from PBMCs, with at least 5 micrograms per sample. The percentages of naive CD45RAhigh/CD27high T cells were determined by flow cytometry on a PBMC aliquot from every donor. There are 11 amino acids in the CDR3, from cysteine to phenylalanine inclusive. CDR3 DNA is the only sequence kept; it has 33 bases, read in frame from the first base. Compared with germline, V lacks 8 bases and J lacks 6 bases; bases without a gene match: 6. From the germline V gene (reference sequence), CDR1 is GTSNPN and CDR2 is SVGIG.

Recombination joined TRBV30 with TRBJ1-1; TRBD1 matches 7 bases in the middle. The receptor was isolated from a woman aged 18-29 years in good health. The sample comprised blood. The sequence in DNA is TGTGCCCTGGGAGGGACAGCTGAAGCTTTCTTT. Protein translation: CALGGTAEAFF.